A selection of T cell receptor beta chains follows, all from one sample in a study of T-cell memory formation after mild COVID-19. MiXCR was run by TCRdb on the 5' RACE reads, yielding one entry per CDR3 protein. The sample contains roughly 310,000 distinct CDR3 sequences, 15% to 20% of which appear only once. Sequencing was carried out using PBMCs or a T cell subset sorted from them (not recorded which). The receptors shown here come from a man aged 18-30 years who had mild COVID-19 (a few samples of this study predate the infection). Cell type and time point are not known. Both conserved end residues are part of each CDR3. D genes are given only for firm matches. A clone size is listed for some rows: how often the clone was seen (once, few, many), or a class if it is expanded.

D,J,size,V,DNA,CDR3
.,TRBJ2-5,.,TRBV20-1,TGCAGTGCTAGTTCTGGGGTGGAGACCCAGTACTTC,CSASSGVETQYF
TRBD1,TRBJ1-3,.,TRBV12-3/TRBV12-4,TGTGCCAGCACCCTCAGGCACAACAGGGGCTCTGGAAACACCATATATTTT,CASTLRHNRGSGNTIYF
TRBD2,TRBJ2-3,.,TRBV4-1,TGCGCCAGCAGCCAACCTAGCGGGGGCGGCACAGATACGCAGTATTTT,CASSQPSGGGTDTQYF
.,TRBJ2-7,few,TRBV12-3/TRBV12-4,TGTGCCAGCAGGGGGTTGTACGAGCAGTACTTC,CASRGLYEQYF
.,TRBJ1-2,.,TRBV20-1,TGCAGTGCTGCCAGACTGGGGGGAAGTAACTATGGCTACACCTTC,CSAARLGGSNYGYTF
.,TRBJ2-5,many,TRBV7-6,TGTGCCAGCGGCCGAGGGCACCAAGAGACCCAGTACTTC,CASGRGHQETQYF
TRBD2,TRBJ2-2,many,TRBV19,TGTGCCAGTAAGAGCGGTAGCGGGGGCCCCAACACCGGGGAGCTGTTTTTT,CASKSGSGGPNTGELFF
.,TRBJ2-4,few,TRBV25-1,TGTGCCAGCAGGGGGGGCAGATCCATTCAGTACTTC,CASRGGRSIQYF
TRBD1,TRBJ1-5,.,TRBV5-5,TGTGCCAGCAGCTTGGGGGGTTACAGGGGGCCGAGACAGCCCCAGCATTTT,CASSLGGYRGPRQPQHF
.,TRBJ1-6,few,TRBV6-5,TGTGCCAGCAGTTACTCTTTGGGATCACCCCTCCACTTT,CASSYSLGSPLHF
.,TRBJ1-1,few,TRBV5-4,TGTGCCAGCAGCGCGGGACAACAACCCCTCCCAAGAGCTTTCTTT,CASSAGQQPLPRAFF
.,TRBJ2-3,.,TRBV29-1,TGCAGCGTTGACCCATTAGGGGGGAGCACAGATACGCAGTATTTT,CSVDPLGGSTDTQYF
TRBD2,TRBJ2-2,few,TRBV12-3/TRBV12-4,TGTGCCAGCAGTTTCCGACTAGCCGGCACCGGGGAGCTGTTTTTT,CASSFRLAGTGELFF
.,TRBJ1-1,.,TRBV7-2,TGTGCCAGCACTCGAAGTTCGCGTGGGACTGAAGCTTTCTTT,CASTRSSRGTEAFF
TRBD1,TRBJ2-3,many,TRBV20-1,TGCAGTGCTAAGGGGACAGGCCACACAGATACGCAGTATTTT,CSAKGTGHTDTQYF
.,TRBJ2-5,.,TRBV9,TGTGCCAGCAGCGTCGACCAGGGAGAGACCCAGTACTTC,CASSVDQGETQYF
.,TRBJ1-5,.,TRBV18,TGTGCCAGCTCTCTGGCCGCAGGCTCCAATCAGCCCCAGCATTTT,CASSLAAGSNQPQHF
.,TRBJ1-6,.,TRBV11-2,TGTGCCAGCAGCCCACGAAATCAGGGAACGAAAGGATCACCCCTCCACTTT,CASSPRNQGTKGSPLHF
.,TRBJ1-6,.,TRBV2,TGTGCCAGCAGTGGGGTAGTTGCAAATTCACCCCTCCACTTT,CASSGVVANSPLHF
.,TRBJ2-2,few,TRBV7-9,TGTGCCAGCAGCCCCCGTGCGGGGGCCACCGGGGAGCTGTTTTTT,CASSPRAGATGELFF
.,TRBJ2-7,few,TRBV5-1,TGCGCCAGCAGCGGGGGTGAGGACTACGAGCAGTACTTC,CASSGGEDYEQYF